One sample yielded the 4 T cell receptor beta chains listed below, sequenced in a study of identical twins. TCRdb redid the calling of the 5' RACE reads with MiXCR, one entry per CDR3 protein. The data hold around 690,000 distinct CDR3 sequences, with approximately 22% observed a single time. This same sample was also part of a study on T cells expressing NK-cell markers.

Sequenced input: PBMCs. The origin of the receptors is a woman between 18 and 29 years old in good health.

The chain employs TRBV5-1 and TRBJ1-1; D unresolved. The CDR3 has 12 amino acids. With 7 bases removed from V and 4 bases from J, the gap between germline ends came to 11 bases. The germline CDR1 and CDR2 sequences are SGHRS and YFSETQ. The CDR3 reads CASRREGTEAFF. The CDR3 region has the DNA TGCGCCAGCCGGCGGGAGGGCACTGAAGCTTTCTTT.

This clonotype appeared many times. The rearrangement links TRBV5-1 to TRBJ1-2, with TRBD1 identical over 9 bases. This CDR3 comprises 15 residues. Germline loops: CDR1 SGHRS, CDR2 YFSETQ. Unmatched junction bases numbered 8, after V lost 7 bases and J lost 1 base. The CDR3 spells CASLPGTGNNYGYTF. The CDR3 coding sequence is TGCGCCAGCCTTCCCGGGACAGGGAATAACTATGGCTACACCTTC.

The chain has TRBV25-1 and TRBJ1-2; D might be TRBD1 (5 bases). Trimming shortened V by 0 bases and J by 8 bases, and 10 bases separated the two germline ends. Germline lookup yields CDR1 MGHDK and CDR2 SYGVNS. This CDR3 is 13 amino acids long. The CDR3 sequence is CASSEYSRDGYTF. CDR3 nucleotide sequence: TGTGCCAGCAGTGAATATTCACGGGACGGCTACACCTTC.

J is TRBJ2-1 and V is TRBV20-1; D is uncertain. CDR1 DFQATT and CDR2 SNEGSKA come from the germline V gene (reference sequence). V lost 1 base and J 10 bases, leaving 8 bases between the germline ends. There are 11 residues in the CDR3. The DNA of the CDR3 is TGCAGTGCTAGAGTGAGGCAGGAGCAGTTCTTC. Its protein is CSARVRQEQFF.